This paragraph reports one T cell receptor beta chain. Its specificity is not known. Sequence at one end of the junction differs from germline and may be a read error. Caucasian adults residing in Nashville, Tennessee made up all the donors. The germline gives CDR1 LNHNV, CDR2 YYDKDF (reference sequence). This CDR3 is built from 13 residues. At a deep level, the assay was run. Measured with immunoSEQ multiplex PCR; TCRdb has only the in-frame clones, and not every one. The data hold a few hundred thousand clones, with 73% observed a single time. This specimen belongs to a study of shared clonotypes between healthy human individuals. Overall study results and limits: The diversity represented, both genetic and in exposure history, was limited by few donors.

The sample taken for sequencing was memory CD4+ T cells sorted from blood. Stated subset: CD45RA-negative fraction. V and J are TRBV15 and TRBJ2-5, with D unclear. The sequence was obtained from a man under 40 in good health. CDR3 sequence reads: CATSRGQAETQYF. CDR3 nucleotides: TGTGCCACCAGTAGAGGTCAGGCAGAGACCCAGTACTTC. Full variable domain (rest looked up from reference TRBV15 and TRBJ2-5): DAMVIQNPRYQVTQFGKPVTLSCSQTLNHNVMYWYQQKSSQAPKLLFHYYDKDFNNEADTPDNFQSRRPNTSFCFLDIRSPGLGDTAMYLCATSRGQAETQYFGPGTRLLVL.